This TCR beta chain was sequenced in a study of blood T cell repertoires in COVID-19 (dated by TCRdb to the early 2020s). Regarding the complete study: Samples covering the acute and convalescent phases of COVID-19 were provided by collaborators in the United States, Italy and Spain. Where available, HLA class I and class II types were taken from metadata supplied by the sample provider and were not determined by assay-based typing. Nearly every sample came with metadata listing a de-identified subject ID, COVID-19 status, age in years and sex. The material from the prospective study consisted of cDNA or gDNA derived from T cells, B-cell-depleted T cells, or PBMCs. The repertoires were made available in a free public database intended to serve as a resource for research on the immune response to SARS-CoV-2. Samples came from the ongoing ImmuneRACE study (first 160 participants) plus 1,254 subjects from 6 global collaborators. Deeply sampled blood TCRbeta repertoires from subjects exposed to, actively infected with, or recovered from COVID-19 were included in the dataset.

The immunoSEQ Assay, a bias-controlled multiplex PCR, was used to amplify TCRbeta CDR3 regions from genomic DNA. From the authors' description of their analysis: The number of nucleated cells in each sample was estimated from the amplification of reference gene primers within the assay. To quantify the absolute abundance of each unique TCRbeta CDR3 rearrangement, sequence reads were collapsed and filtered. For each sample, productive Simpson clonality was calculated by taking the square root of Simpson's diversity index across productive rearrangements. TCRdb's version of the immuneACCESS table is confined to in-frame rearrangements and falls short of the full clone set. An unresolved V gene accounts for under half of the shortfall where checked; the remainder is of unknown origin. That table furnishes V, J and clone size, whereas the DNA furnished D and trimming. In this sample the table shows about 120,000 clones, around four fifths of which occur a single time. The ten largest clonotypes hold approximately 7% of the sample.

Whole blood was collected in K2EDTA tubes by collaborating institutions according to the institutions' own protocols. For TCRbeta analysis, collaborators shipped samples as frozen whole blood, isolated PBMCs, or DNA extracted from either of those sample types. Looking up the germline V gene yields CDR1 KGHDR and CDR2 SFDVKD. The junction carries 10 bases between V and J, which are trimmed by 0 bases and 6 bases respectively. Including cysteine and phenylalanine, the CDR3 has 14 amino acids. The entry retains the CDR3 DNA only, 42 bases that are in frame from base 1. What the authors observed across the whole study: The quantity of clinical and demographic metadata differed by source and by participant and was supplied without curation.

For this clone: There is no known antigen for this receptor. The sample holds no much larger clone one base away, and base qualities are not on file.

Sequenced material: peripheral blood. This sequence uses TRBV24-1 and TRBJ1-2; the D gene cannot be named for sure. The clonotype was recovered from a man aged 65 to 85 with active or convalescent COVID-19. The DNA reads TGTGCCACCAGTGATTTGCCGGCAGGCCATGGCTACACCTTC. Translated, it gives CATSDLPAGHGYTF.